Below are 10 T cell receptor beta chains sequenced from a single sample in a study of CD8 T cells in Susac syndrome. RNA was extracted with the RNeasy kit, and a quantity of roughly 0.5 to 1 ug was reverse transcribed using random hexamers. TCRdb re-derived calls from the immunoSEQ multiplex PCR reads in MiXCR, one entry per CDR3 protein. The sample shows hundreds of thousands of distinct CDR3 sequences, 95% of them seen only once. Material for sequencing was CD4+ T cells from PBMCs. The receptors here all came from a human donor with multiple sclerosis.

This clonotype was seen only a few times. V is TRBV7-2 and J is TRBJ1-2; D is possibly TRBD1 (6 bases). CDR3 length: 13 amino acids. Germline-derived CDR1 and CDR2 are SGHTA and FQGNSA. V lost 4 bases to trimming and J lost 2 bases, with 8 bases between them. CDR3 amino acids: CASSSDSNYGYTF. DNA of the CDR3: TGTGCCAGCAGCTCGGACAGCAACTATGGCTACACCTTC.

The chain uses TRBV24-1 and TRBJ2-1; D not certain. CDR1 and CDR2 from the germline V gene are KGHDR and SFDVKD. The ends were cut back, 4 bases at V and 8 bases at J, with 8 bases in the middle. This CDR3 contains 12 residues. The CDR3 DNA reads TGTGCCACCAGTGACTATCTCGATGAGCAGTTCTTC. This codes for CATSDYLDEQFF.

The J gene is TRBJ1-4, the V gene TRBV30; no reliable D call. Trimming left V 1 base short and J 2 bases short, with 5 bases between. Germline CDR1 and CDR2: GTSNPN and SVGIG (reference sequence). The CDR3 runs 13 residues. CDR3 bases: TGTGCCTGGAGTGAAGGGACTAATGAAAAACTGTTTTTT. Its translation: CAWSEGTNEKLFF.

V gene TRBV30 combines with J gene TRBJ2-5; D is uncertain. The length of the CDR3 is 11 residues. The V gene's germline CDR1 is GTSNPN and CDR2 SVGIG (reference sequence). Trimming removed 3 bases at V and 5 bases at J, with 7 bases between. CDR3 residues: CAWSARETQYF. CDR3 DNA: TGTGCCTGGAGCGCACGGGAGACCCAGTACTTC. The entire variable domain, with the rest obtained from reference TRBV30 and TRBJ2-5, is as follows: SQTIHQWPATLVQPVGSPLSLECTVEGTSNPNLYWYRQAAGRGLQLLFYSVGIGQISSEVPQNLSASRPQDRQFILSSKKLLLSDSGFYLCAWSARETQYFGPGTRLLVL.

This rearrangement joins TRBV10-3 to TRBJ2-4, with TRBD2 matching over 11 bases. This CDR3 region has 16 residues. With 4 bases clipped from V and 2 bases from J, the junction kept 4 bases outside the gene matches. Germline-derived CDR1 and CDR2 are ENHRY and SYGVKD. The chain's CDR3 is CAISGGLADPKNIQYF. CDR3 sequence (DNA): TGTGCCATCAGTGGGGGACTAGCGGACCCCAAAAACATTCAGTACTTC.

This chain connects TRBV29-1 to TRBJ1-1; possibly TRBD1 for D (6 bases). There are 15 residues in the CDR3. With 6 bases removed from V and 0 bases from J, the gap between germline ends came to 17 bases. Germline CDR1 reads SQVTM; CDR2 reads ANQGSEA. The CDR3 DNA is TGCAGCGTGGGTCTGGGGGGGGCGATGAACACTGAAGCTTTCTTT. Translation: CSVGLGGAMNTEAFF. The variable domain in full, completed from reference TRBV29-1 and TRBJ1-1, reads SAVISQKPSRDICQRGTSLTIQCQVDSQVTMMFWYRQQPGQSLTLIATANQGSEATYESGFVIDKFPISRPNLTFSTLTVSNMSPEDSSIYLCSVGLGGAMNTEAFFGQGTRLTVV.

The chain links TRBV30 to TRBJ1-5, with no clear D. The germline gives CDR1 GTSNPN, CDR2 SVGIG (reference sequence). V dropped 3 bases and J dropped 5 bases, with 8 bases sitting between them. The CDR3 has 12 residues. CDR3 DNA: TGTGCCTGGAGAGATCAGGATCAGCCCCAGCATTTT. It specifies CAWRDQDQPQHF.

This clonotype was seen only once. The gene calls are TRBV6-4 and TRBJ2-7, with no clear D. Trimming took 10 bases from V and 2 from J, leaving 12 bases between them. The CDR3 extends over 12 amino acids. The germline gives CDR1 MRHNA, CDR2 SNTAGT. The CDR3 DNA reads TGTGCCACCCCCGACGGAACCTACGAGCAGTACTTC. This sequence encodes CATPDGTYEQYF.

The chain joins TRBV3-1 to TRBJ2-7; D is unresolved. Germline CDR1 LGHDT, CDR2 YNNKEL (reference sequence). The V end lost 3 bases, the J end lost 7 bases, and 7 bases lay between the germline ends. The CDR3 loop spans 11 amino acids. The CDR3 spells CASSHRAEQYF. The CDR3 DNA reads TGTGCCAGCAGCCACCGTGCTGAGCAGTACTTC.

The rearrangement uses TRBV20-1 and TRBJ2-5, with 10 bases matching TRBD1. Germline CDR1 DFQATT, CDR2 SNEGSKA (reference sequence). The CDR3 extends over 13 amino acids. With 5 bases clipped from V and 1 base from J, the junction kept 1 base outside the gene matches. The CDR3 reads CSARDRGQETQYF. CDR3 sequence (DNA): TGCAGTGCTCGGGACAGGGGCCAAGAGACCCAGTACTTC.